The next 27 T cell receptor beta chains were all read from a single sample in a study of PD-1 blockade in classical Hodgkin lymphoma. Sequencing was performed with immunoSEQ multiplex PCR; in TCRdb, only in-frame clones are kept and a portion is missing. This table has tens of thousands of clones, about 91% appearing once. Every patient was affected by relapse after autologous stem cell transplantation, while exposure to brentuximab vedotin was not uniform. Specimen: peripheral blood mononuclear cells (PBMCs), collected before the second cycle of nivolumab. The receptors originated from a human donor with classical Hodgkin lymphoma.

This clone occurred once. The chain employs TRBV1 and TRBJ1-5. TRBV1 is marked as a pseudogene. The CDR3 has 12 amino acids. The DNA of the CDR3 is TGCACCAGCAGCCGATACGCTCAGCCCCAGCATTTT. Protein sequence: CTSSRYAQPQHF.

The chain couples TRBV4-1 to TRBJ2-7; D perhaps matches TRBD1 (5 bases). There are 15 residues in the CDR3. Germline-derived CDR1 and CDR2 are MGHRA and YSYEKL. V lost 2 bases, J lost 2 bases, and 13 bases lay in between. For the CDR3, the DNA is TGCGCCAGCAGCCAAAAAGACAGTTCTCCCTACGAGCAGTACTTC. It encodes CASSQKDSSPYEQYF.

The chain uses TRBV10-3 and TRBJ2-7; the D gene could be TRBD1 or TRBD2 (5 bases each). This CDR3 is built from 15 residues. Germline CDR1 ENHRY, CDR2 SYGVKD. Between the trimmed V and J ends, which lost 6 bases and 9 bases, there was a span of 24 bases. The DNA for the CDR3 is TGTGCCATCAGCATTCCGGGACCCAAAGTGCCGAGGCAGTACTTC. Its translation: CAISIPGPKVPRQYF.

V usage is TRBV7-2 and J usage is TRBJ2-1; D is unclear. Germline-derived CDR1 and CDR2 are SGHTA and FQGNSA. The CDR3 covers 14 residues. V was pared by 5 bases and J by 3 bases, with 11 bases between. The CDR3, as DNA: TGTGCCAGCAGCCCAGCTCTGGGCTACAATGAGCAGTTCTTC. Protein: CASSPALGYNEQFF.

The rearrangement links TRBV11-2 to TRBJ2-1; 8 positions match TRBD2. CDR1 and CDR2 (germline): SGHAT, FQNNGV. The CDR3 contains 18 residues. V lost 5 bases, J lost 1 base, and 13 bases stayed unmatched. CDR3 sequence reads: CASSVPKSGGVSYNEQFF. CDR3 nucleotide sequence: TGTGCCAGCAGCGTACCCAAAAGCGGGGGTGTTTCCTACAATGAGCAGTTCTTC.

The V call is TRBV10-3, the J call TRBJ1-1; the match to TRBD1 covers 12 bases. The CDR3 is 18 residues long. Germline-derived CDR1 and CDR2 are ENHRY and SYGVKD. Trimming at V came to 8 bases and at J to 5 bases, leaving 18 bases not matched to a gene. The CDR3 sequence is CAISSGGQGAGGGTEAFF. CDR3 in DNA: TGTGCCATCTCGTCTGGGGGACAGGGGGCTGGTGGGGGAACTGAAGCTTTCTTT.

This clone was counted a few times. At the DNA level, this CDR3 is encoded by other sequences in the same sample as well. The chain recombines TRBV18 with TRBJ2-7, with D possibly being TRBD1 (5 bases). The CDR3 spans 11 residues. Germline V gene data show CDR1 as KGHSH and CDR2 as LQKENI. V was cut by 3 bases and J by 5 bases, with 5 bases left in between. The CDR3 region has the DNA TGTGCCAGCTCACCGGGGCACGAGCAGTACTTC. This translates into CASSPGHEQYF.

This rearrangement joins TRBV6-1 to TRBJ2-1; maybe TRBD2 (5 bases). Germline assignment: CDR1 MNHNS and CDR2 SASEGT. The length of the CDR3 is 13 residues. V dropped 2 bases and J dropped 15 bases, with 17 bases sitting between them. As DNA, the CDR3 is TGTGCCAGCAGTGAACTGGGAGCCAGGATTGGGTTCTTC. Amino acid sequence: CASSELGARIGFF.

J is TRBJ2-5 and V is TRBV4-1, with D unresolved. Germline CDR1 reads MGHRA; CDR2 reads YSYEKL. V was cut by 1 base and J by 1 base, with 10 bases left in between. This CDR3 has 15 residues. The chain's CDR3 is CASSQVRRSQETQYF. DNA for the CDR3: TGCGCCAGCAGCCAAGTCCGACGGTCCCAAGAGACCCAGTACTTC.

The count of this clone is one. The CDR3 DNA sequence: TGCGCCAGCAGCCAAGGGGCCAAACAGGGCACCGGGGAGCTGTTTTTT. This translates into CASSQGAKQGTGELFF. The V call is TRBV4-1, the J call TRBJ2-2, with a possible D match to TRBD1 (6 bases). Trimming cost V 1 base and J 4 bases, with 13 bases left between them. Germline V gene data show CDR1 as MGHRA and CDR2 as YSYEKL. This CDR3 spans 16 amino acids.

CDR3 sequence (DNA): TGCGCCAGCAGATGGGGTAGCAAGGACAATGAGCAGTTCTTC. Protein: CASRWGSKDNEQFF. This rearrangement joins TRBV5-1 to TRBJ2-1; D is unresolved. Trimming removed 5 bases from V and 5 bases from J, with 14 bases in between. The CDR3 consists of 14 residues. Germline assignment: CDR1 SGHRS and CDR2 YFSETQ.

The chain is built from TRBV27 and TRBJ2-5; D not resolved. V shed 6 bases and J shed 2 bases, with 19 bases lying between them. The CDR3 spans 16 residues. The germline gives CDR1 MNHEY, CDR2 SMNVEV (reference sequence). CDR3 DNA sequence: TGTGCCAGCAGCCGCGAGGCGCCCATCGGGCAAGAGACCCAGTACTTC. This sequence encodes CASSREAPIGQETQYF.

The rearrangement joins TRBV6-1 to TRBJ1-5; TRBD1 matches 10 bases. CDR1 is MNHNS, CDR2 SASEGT, per germline. The CDR3 extends over 15 amino acids. J lost 7 bases, V lost 4 bases, and 7 bases had no gene match. CDR3 sequence reads: CASSGTTGGGQPQHF. CDR3 bases: TGTGCCAGCAGTGGAACGACAGGGGGCGGGCAGCCCCAGCATTTT.

V usage is TRBV7-3 and J usage is TRBJ2-7; TRBD1 matches at 8 bases. Germline V CDR1 and CDR2: SGHTA, FQGTGA. V lost 2 bases and J lost 3; bases outside the gene matches: 6. The CDR3 is made up of 15 amino acids. CDR3 sequence (DNA): TGTGCCAGCAGCTTAGAGAGAGGACAGGGCTACGAGCAGTACTTC. Translated: CASSLERGQGYEQYF.

The V gene is TRBV30, the J gene TRBJ2-7, with 13 bases fitting TRBD2. V lost 3 bases and J lost 7; bases outside the gene matches: 6. CDR3 length: 14 amino acids. CDR1 GTSNPN and CDR2 SVGIG come from the germline V gene (reference sequence). This CDR3 reads CAWSAGLAGKEQYF. CDR3 bases: TGTGCCTGGAGCGCGGGACTAGCGGGAAAAGAGCAGTACTTC.

This clone appeared a single time. This chain links TRBV4-2 with TRBJ2-1, with D possibly called TRBD1 or TRBD2 (7 bases each). Germline V lookup: CDR1 LGHNA, CDR2 YNFKEQ. V lost 1 base to trimming and J lost 8 bases, with 12 bases between them. CDR3 length: 14 residues. The CDR3 is CASSQVPGGDEQFF. DNA for the CDR3: TGTGCCAGCAGCCAAGTCCCAGGGGGGGATGAGCAGTTCTTC.

J is TRBJ1-4 and V is TRBV19; 8 nucleotides line up with TRBD1. With 6 bases clipped from V and 4 bases from J, the junction kept 7 bases outside the gene matches. CDR3 size: 15 residues. Germline CDR1 reads LNHDA; CDR2 reads SQIVND (reference sequence). The CDR3 DNA is TGTGCCAGTAGCGGACAGGGCACCTTTAATGAAAAACTGTTTTTT. Amino acids: CASSGQGTFNEKLFF. The variable domain in full, with the rest retrieved from reference TRBV19 and TRBJ1-4, is DGGITQSPKYLFRKEGQNVTLSCEQNLNHDAMYWYRQDPGQGLRLIYYSQIVNDFQKGDIAEGYSVSREKKESFPLTVTSAQKNPTAFYLCASSGQGTFNEKLFFGSGTQLSVL.

Worth noting for this clone: Sequence at one end of the junction differs from germline and may be a read error. V and J are TRBV14 and TRBJ2-7; unclear D gene. CDR1 and CDR2 (germline): SGHDN, FVKESK. This CDR3 region has 13 residues. CDR3 residues: CASRQAWVDEQYF. The CDR3 DNA reads TGTGCCAGCAGGCAAGCATGGGTCGACGAGCAGTACTTC.

The V and J genes are TRBV27 and TRBJ2-1, with 9 positions matching TRBD2. Germline V CDR1 and CDR2: MNHEY, SMNVEV (reference sequence). The length of the CDR3 is 14 residues. The ends lost 5 bases at V and 4 bases at J; junction bases unmatched: 3. The CDR3 loop reads CASSPSGTYNEQFF. The DNA of the CDR3 is TGTGCCAGCAGTCCTAGCGGGACATACAATGAGCAGTTCTTC.

This chain links TRBV28 with TRBJ1-1, with D uncertain. Germline V gene lookup returns CDR1 MDHEN and CDR2 SYDVKM. V was clipped by 3 bases and J by 3 bases, with 11 bases between them. The CDR3 contains 14 residues. This CDR3 is CASSLHGEYTEAFF. As DNA, the CDR3 is TGTGCCAGCAGTTTGCACGGAGAATACACTGAAGCTTTCTTT.

The gene calls are TRBV30 and TRBJ2-7, with D possibly being TRBD2 (5 bases). CDR1 GTSNPN and CDR2 SVGIG come from the germline V gene (reference sequence). With 4 bases removed from V and 3 bases from J, the gap between germline ends came to 10 bases. The CDR3 runs 12 residues. The CDR3 bases are TGTGCCTGGACAGGAGGCGGCTACGAGCAGTACTTC. Protein: CAWTGGGYEQYF. Full variable domain (outside the CDR3, taken from reference TRBV30 and TRBJ2-7): SQTIHQWPATLVQPVGSPLSLECTVEGTSNPNLYWYRQAAGRGLQLLFYSVGIGQISSEVPQNLSASRPQDRQFILSSKKLLLSDSGFYLCAWTGGGYEQYFGPGTRLTVT.

The chain is built from TRBV19 and TRBJ1-1; no firm D call. In germline, CDR1 is LNHDA, CDR2 SQIVND (reference sequence). The CDR3 runs to 13 residues. Trimming stripped 4 bases from V and 2 bases from J, with 8 bases between. CDR3 nucleotide sequence: TGTGCCAGTAGTAAAGGGAGTAACACTGAAGCTTTCTTT. Translation: CASSKGSNTEAFF.

The rearrangement links TRBV6-1 to TRBJ2-2; D gene unclear. Per germline, CDR1 MNHNS and CDR2 SASEGT. The V gene lost 10 bases and the J gene lost 0 bases, with 12 bases spanning the gap. There are 14 residues in the CDR3. The CDR3: CATAGYPNTGELFF. The CDR3 region has the DNA TGTGCCACCGCCGGCTACCCGAACACCGGGGAGCTGTTTTTT.

The V gene is TRBV5-1, the J gene TRBJ2-1; D gene ambiguous. Germline values: CDR1 SGHRS, CDR2 YFSETQ. V lost 7 bases and J lost 8, with 22 bases in between. The CDR3 runs 15 residues. The CDR3 here is CASYMVGTGVDEQFF. The DNA of the CDR3 is TGCGCCAGCTACATGGTGGGTACTGGGGTAGATGAGCAGTTCTTC. Based on the CDR3 plus reference TRBV5-1 and TRBJ2-1, the full variable domain is KAGVTQTPRYLIKTRGQQVTLSCSPISGHRSVSWYQQTPGQGLQFLFEYFSETQRNKGNFPGRFSGRQFSNSRSEMNVSTLELGDSALYLCASYMVGTGVDEQFFGPGTRLTVL.

The chain recombines TRBV6-6 with TRBJ2-1; D is unresolved. V was trimmed by 2 bases and J by 4 bases, leaving 6 bases between them. This CDR3 is 13 amino acids long. The V gene's germline CDR1 is MNHNY and CDR2 SVGAGI (reference sequence). CDR3 sequence reads: CASSYGEYNEQFF. CDR3 sequence (DNA): TGTGCCAGCAGTTACGGAGAGTACAATGAGCAGTTCTTC.

The chain links TRBV28 to TRBJ1-5, with D possibly being TRBD1 (5 bases). CDR3 length equals 14 residues. Germline CDR1 is MDHEN and CDR2 is SYDVKM. Trimming removed 3 bases from V and 4 bases from J, with 10 bases in between. DNA of the CDR3: TGTGCCAGCAGTTTCCTTTCAGGGAATCAGCCCCAGCATTTT. This gives the protein CASSFLSGNQPQHF.

The rearrangement links TRBV5-1 to TRBJ1-1; TRBD1 agrees at 8 bases. This CDR3 contains 17 residues. Per germline, CDR1 SGHRS and CDR2 YFSETQ. J was trimmed by 2 bases and V by 1 base; bases with no gene match: 10. The CDR3 region has the DNA TGCGCCAGCAGCTTGTGGACCCGGGGACAGGCCAACACTGAAGCTTTCTTT. Translating gives CASSLWTRGQANTEAFF.